This record concerns one T cell receptor (beta chain) sequence. Its specificity is not known. V was shortened by 8 bases and J by 8 bases, with 16 bases between the two germline ends. Germline CDR1 is MNHEY and CDR2 is SVGAGI. This CDR3 contains 13 residues. The data derive from a study of type 1 regulatory T cells. As for the study in general: T-allo10 is a Tr1-enriched, alloantigen-specific CD4 T cell product made in vitro. Findings of the study overall: Type 1 regulatory T cells had a more restricted TCR repertoire than non-type 1 regulatory T cells.

A single record per CDR3 protein comes from TCRdb applying MiXCR to the reads. The sample includes roughly 65,000 distinct CDR3 sequences, about 50% seen only once; the top ten take roughly 2.2%. The chain combines TRBV6-5 with TRBJ2-1, with D maybe TRBD2 (7 bases). The specimen sequenced was cultured non-Tr1 T cells, either the whole culture or a sorted T cell fraction (not recorded which). The sequence derives from a human donor in good health. CDR3 region: CASAPGGFYEQFF. As DNA, the CDR3 is TGTGCCAGCGCCCCGGGGGGCTTTTATGAGCAGTTCTTC.